These T cell receptor beta chains were read from a single sample in a study of cytomegalovirus exposure and HLA in healthy donors. Sequencing used immunoSEQ multiplex PCR; TCRdb keeps in-frame clones, though not all of them. The repertoire includes 150,000 to 200,000 clones, 75% to 90% of them detected once, and roughly 7% sits in the top ten. The sequencing input was PBMCs. Receptors were obtained from a man aged 18-30 years in good health and CMV-seropositive. Each CDR3 is given without its conserved first and last residue. Each record gives: J gene, V gene, CDR3 protein.

TRBJ2-1,TRBV29-1,SATKSGTVNINEQF
TRBJ1-4,TRBV15,ATSTWTGTTNEKLF
TRBJ2-1,TRBV20-1,SVFSDNEQF
TRBJ2-1,TRBV5-1,ASTVSGTSRHEQF
TRBJ2-7,TRBV4-2,ATGTSVYEQY
TRBJ2-3,TRBV9,ASSAEGTTTDTQY
TRBJ2-1,TRBV11-2,ASRGTSVENEQF
TRBJ1-2,TRBV9,ASSVALDPISGYT
TRBJ1-4,TRBV19,ASSYGQGNEKLF
TRBJ2-2,TRBV5-1,ASSLAPERLNTGELF
TRBJ1-2,TRBV2,ASSEALYPGGYT
TRBJ2-4,TRBV15,ATSRDLEAGNIQY
TRBJ1-2,TRBV4-2,ASSQNTENYGYT
TRBJ1-4,TRBV30,AWSVGGVEKLF
TRBJ2-1,TRBV5-1,ASSLWGTSPRSGIGEQF
TRBJ2-1,TRBV9,ASSFRDSGHNEQF
TRBJ2-2,TRBV5-1,ASSYAAGGPGELF
TRBJ2-2,TRBV27,ASSKSTSGRRGGELF
TRBJ1-1,TRBV28,ATLAGVTEAF
TRBJ2-5,TRBV11-2,ASTSPGRASEETQY
TRBJ1-2,TRBV19,ASSSSWSDGYT
TRBJ2-1,TRBV7-3,ASSLLPSSYNEQF
TRBJ1-5,TRBV30,AWSRAGSNQPQH
TRBJ2-4,TRBV6-1,ASSDWNRDRGRIQY
TRBJ1-4,TRBV5-1,ASSLTGPNEKLF
TRBJ2-3,TRBV27,ASSFLRLAAPSGVDTQY
TRBJ2-5,TRBV29-1,SVIRPRGLLETQY
TRBJ2-5,TRBV11-3,ASSYGLAGAQETQY
TRBJ2-7,TRBV7-2,ASSPGTSGFPKDEQY
TRBJ1-1,TRBV30,AWSTYRGRGTEAF
TRBJ2-7,TRBV7-6,ASSPGRGPEQY
TRBJ2-3,TRBV27,ASSLGAGPDTQY
TRBJ2-7,TRBV6-6,ASKTALFSYEQY
TRBJ2-1,TRBV7-3,ASSPGTRGDEQF
TRBJ1-2,TRBV7-3,ATWRAGVSYGYT
TRBJ2-7,TRBV13,ASSLLGTEYEQY
TRBJ2-3,TRBV7-2,ASSLGGVADTQY
TRBJ1-4,TRBV4-3,ASSQDYRPGREKLF
TRBJ1-1,TRBV5-8,ASSLRTGAGNTEAF
TRBJ2-7,TRBV2,ASSAGVYEQY
TRBJ2-5,TRBV5-4,ASSRLAGGWEETQY
TRBJ2-1,TRBV30,AWSDLGRNEQF
TRBJ2-5,TRBV5-5,ASSLLQGALETQY
TRBJ1-1,TRBV6-6,ASRGGPGLEAF
TRBJ1-4,TRBV19,ASARNVGTNEKLF
TRBJ1-5,TRBV5-6,ASSAGVGQPQH
TRBJ2-3,TRBV5-1,ASSLPPSDTQY
TRBJ2-3,TRBV13,ASSLGRSDTQY
TRBJ2-3,TRBV27,ASSRDSRGVTQY
TRBJ2-1,TRBV19,ATQGGAHRF